Below, 10 T cell receptor beta chains from the same sample are listed, as sequenced in a study of blood T cell repertoires in COVID-19. Sequenced by immunoSEQ multiplex PCR; TCRdb stores in-frame clones only, minus some. The sample yields around 140,000 clones, 80% to 90% seen once. Source material: PBMCs or T cells enriched from blood (not recorded which). Every receptor here comes from a man aged 50 to 59 who had recovered from COVID-19.

This chain links TRBV30 with TRBJ1-2, with TRBD1 as a possible D gene (5 bases). With 3 bases removed from V and 8 bases from J, the gap between germline ends came to 13 bases. The germline CDR1 and CDR2 sequences are GTSNPN and SVGIG (reference sequence). The CDR3 length is 12 residues. CDR3 sequence reads: CAWRKGRQGYTF. In DNA, the CDR3 is TGTGCCTGGAGGAAGGGGCGTCAGGGCTACACCTTC.

V and J are TRBV5-6 and TRBJ1-5; 8 positions match TRBD1. J was trimmed by 7 bases and V by 0 bases; bases with no gene match: 3. The CDR3 has 14 residues. From germline, CDR1 is SGHDT and CDR2 YYEEEE. In DNA, the CDR3 is TGTGCCAGCAGCTTGGGGGACAGGAACCAGCCCCAGCATTTT. Its protein product is CASSLGDRNQPQHF.

The J gene is TRBJ2-6, the V gene TRBV5-8, with 8 bases lining up with TRBD2. V dropped 6 bases and J dropped 2; count of bases not matched to a gene: 7. The CDR3 has 16 residues. Germline CDR1 SGHTS, CDR2 YDEGEE. CDR3 bases: TGTGCCAGCACCGGCGGGGGGAGGGCTGGGGCCAACGTCCTGACTTTC. This translates into CASTGGGRAGANVLTF.

The rearrangement uses TRBV11-2 and TRBJ2-2, with D possibly matching TRBD2 (6 bases). With 3 bases removed from V and 1 base from J, the gap between germline ends came to 12 bases. The CDR3 has 16 amino acids. CDR1 is SGHAT, CDR2 FQNNGV, per germline. The CDR3 DNA follows: TGTGCCAGCAGCTTTTTGGCGGGGAGGAACACCGGGGAGCTGTTTTTT. This codes for CASSFLAGRNTGELFF.

The chain has TRBV18 and TRBJ1-1; TRBD1 might be the D (5 bases). Germline CDR1 reads KGHSH; CDR2 reads LQKENI. The CDR3 contains 14 residues. V lost 5 bases, J lost 3 bases, and 13 bases lay in between. For the CDR3, the DNA is TGTGCCAGCTCAAGTCAGGGCGTTGACACTGAAGCTTTCTTT. Amino acids: CASSSQGVDTEAFF.

The chain is built from TRBV2 and TRBJ1-5; D unresolved. V lost 2 bases, J lost 6 bases, and 5 bases lay in between. This CDR3 region has 12 residues. Germline V CDR1 and CDR2: SNHLY, FYNNEI. CDR3: CASSEYGQPQHF. As DNA, the CDR3 is TGTGCCAGCAGTGAATACGGTCAGCCCCAGCATTTT.

The chain carries TRBV5-1 and TRBJ2-5; a weak D match, TRBD2 (6 bases). The germline V gene has CDR1 SGHRS and CDR2 YFSETQ. The CDR3 runs to 17 residues. V was trimmed by 0 bases and J by 1 base, leaving 16 bases between them. CDR3 sequence (DNA): TGCGCCAGCAGCTTGGCGTGGGCGGGGAGTCCCCAAGAGACCCAGTACTTC. Its protein is CASSLAWAGSPQETQYF.

This sequence joins TRBV7-2 and TRBJ2-2; TRBD2 might be the D (5 bases). Germline-derived CDR1 and CDR2 are SGHTA and FQGNSA. The CDR3 length is 15 residues. V shed 4 bases and J shed 1 base, with 10 bases lying between them. CDR3 nucleotide sequence: TGTGCCAGCAGCTCCTCCGGACTGAACACCGGGGAGCTGTTTTTT. This codes for CASSSSGLNTGELFF.

This clone was detected once. V usage is TRBV5-8 and J usage is TRBJ1-2; D unresolved. CDR1 and CDR2 (germline): SGHTS, YDEGEE. CDR3 length equals 16 residues. Between the trimmed V and J ends, which lost 7 bases and 2 bases, there was a span of 21 bases. CDR3 residues: CASRTNQVPRNYGYTF. Written as DNA, the CDR3 is TGTGCCAGCCGAACCAATCAGGTTCCCCGAAACTATGGCTACACCTTC.

The chain combines TRBV5-8 with TRBJ1-2, with D perhaps TRBD1 (6 bases). Trimming left V 7 bases short and J 0 bases short, with 10 bases between. There are 13 residues in the CDR3. CDR1 and CDR2 (germline): SGHTS, YDEGEE. The CDR3 DNA reads as TGTGCCAGCCGAACAGGGCCTAACTATGGCTACACCTTC. Translating it yields CASRTGPNYGYTF.